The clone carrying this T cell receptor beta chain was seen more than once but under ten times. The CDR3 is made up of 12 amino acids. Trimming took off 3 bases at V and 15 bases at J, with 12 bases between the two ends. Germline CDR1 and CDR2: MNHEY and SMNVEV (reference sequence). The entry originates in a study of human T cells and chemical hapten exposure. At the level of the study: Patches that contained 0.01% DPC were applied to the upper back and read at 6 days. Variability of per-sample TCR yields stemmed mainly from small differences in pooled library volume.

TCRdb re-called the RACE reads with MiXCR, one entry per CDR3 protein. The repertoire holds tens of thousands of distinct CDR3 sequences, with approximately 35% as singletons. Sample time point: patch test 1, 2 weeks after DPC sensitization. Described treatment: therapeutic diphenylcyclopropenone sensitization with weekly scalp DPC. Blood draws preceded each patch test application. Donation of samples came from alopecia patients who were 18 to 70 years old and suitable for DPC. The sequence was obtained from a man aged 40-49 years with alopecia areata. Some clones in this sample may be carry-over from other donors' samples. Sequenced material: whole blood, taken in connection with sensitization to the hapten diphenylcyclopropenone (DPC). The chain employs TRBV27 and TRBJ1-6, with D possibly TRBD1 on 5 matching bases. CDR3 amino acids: CASSFPGGILHF. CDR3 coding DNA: TGTGCCAGCAGTTTCCCGGGGGGTATCCTCCACTTT.